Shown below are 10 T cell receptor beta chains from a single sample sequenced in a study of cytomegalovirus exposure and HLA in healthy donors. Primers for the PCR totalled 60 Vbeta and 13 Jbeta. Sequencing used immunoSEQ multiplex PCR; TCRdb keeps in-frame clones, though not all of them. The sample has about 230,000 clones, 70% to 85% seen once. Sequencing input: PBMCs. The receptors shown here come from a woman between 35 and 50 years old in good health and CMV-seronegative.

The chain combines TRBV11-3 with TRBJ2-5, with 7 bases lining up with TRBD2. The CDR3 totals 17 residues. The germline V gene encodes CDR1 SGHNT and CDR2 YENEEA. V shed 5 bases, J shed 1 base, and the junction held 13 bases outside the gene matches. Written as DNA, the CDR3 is TGTGCCAGCAGCGGCGGGAAGTGGGGACTACGCCAAGAGACCCAGTACTTC. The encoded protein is CASSGGKWGLRQETQYF.

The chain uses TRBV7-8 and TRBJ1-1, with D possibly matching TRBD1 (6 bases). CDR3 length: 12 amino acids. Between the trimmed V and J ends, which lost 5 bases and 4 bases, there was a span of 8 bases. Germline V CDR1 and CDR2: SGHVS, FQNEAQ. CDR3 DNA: TGTGCCAGCAGCAGGACAGCCACTGAAGCTTTCTTT. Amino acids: CASSRTATEAFF.

As DNA, the CDR3 is TGTGCCAGCAGGAGAGACTTAGGGGGGAACACTGAAGCTTTCTTT. Translating gives CASRRDLGGNTEAFF. The rearrangement joins TRBV6-1 to TRBJ1-1, with TRBD1 as a possible D gene (6 bases). Looked up from germline, CDR1 is MNHNS and CDR2 is SASEGT. V lost 6 bases and J 1 base, leaving 15 bases between the germline ends. The CDR3 contains 15 residues.

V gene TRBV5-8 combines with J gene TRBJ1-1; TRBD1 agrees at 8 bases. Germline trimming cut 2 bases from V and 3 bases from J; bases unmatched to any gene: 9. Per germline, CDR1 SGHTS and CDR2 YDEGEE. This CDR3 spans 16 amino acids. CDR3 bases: TGTGCCAGCAGCTTCCCGAACAGGGGGTCGGACACTGAAGCTTTCTTT. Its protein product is CASSFPNRGSDTEAFF.

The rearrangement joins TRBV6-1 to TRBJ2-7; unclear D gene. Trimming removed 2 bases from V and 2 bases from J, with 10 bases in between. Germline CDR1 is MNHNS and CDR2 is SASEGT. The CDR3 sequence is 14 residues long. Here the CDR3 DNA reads TGTGCCAGCAGTGAAACTCGGTCCGCCTACGAGCAGTACTTC. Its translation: CASSETRSAYEQYF.

CDR3 in DNA: TGTGCCAGCAGCCTTGCAGGGAATCAGCCCCAGCATTTT. Translated: CASSLAGNQPQHF. The chain joins TRBV14 to TRBJ1-5, with TRBD1 as a possible D gene (5 bases). CDR1 is SGHDN, CDR2 FVKESK, per germline. V was pared by 4 bases and J by 4 bases, with 8 bases between. CDR3 length: 13 amino acids.

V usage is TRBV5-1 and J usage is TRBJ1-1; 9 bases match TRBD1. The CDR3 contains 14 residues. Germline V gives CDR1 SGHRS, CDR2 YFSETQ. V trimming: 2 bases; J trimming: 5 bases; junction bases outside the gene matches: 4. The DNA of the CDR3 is TGCGCCAGCAGCTTCGAGACAGGGGGGACTGAAGCTTTCTTT. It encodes CASSFETGGTEAFF. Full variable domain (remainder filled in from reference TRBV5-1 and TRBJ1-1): KAGVTQTPRYLIKTRGQQVTLSCSPISGHRSVSWYQQTPGQGLQFLFEYFSETQRNKGNFPGRFSGRQFSNSRSEMNVSTLELGDSALYLCASSFETGGTEAFFGQGTRLTVV.

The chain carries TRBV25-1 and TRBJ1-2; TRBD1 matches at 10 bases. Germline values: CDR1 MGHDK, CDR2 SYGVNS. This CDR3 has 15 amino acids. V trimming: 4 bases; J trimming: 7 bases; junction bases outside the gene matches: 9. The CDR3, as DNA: TGTGCCAGCAGTGCCTCGGGACAGGGGCTGGGTGGCTACACCTTC. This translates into CASSASGQGLGGYTF.

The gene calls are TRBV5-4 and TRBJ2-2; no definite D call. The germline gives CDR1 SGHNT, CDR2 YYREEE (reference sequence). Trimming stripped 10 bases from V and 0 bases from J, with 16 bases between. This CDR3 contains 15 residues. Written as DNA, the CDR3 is TGTGCCTACCCTGTATCTACCGCGAACACCGGGGAGCTGTTTTTT. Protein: CAYPVSTANTGELFF.

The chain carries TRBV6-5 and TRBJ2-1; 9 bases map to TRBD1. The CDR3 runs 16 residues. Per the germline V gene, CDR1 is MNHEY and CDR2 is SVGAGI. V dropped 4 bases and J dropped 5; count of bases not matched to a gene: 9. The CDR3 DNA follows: TGTGCCAGCAGTTCCCAGGGGACAGGGATCAACAATGAGCAGTTCTTC. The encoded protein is CASSSQGTGINNEQFF.